Included here is one T cell receptor beta chain sequence, with context. Its antigen is still unknown. Base-call qualities are not available, and no considerably larger clone is one nucleotide away. This specimen comes from a study of blood T cell repertoires in COVID-19 (dated by TCRdb to the early 2020s). For the study in its entirety: Samples from collaborators originated in the United States, Italy and Spain and spanned both the acute and convalescent phases of COVID-19. The material from the prospective study consisted of cDNA or gDNA derived from T cells, B-cell-depleted T cells, or PBMCs. The dataset comprised deeply sampled blood TCRbeta repertoires from subjects exposed to, actively infected with, or recovered from COVID-19. The repertoires were released in a freely available public database meant as a resource for research on the immune response to SARS-CoV-2. The samples were drawn from the first 160 participants of the ongoing ImmuneRACE study and from 950 to 1,500 subjects provided by 6 global collaborators. Nearly every sample came with metadata listing a de-identified subject ID, COVID-19 status, age in years and sex. Where available, HLA class I and class II types were taken from metadata supplied by the sample provider and were not determined by assay-based typing. The full study reports these points: Clinical and demographic metadata were provided uncurated, with the amount varying by source and participant.

For CDR1 and CDR2, the germline V gene lists KGHSY and FQNENV. The CDR3 contains 14 residues, cysteine and phenylalanine counted. Only the CDR3 DNA is retained, 42 bases long and in frame from the first base. V is clipped by 4 bases and J by 2 bases, and the sequence between their germline boundaries is 9 bases long. Collaborating institutions collected whole blood in K2EDTA tubes following their own protocols. Collaborator samples were shipped for TCRbeta analysis as frozen whole blood, isolated PBMCs, or DNA extracted from either sample type. TCRbeta CDR3 regions were amplified from genomic DNA using the immunoSEQ Assay, a bias-controlled multiplex PCR. The original pipeline was this. The number of nucleated cells in each sample was estimated by amplification of reference gene primers within the assay. Sequence reads were collapsed and filtered to measure the absolute abundance of every unique TCRbeta CDR3 rearrangement. Productive Simpson clonality was computed per sample as the square root of Simpson's diversity index over productive rearrangements. The immuneACCESS repertoire file appears here via TCRdb, limited to in-frame rearrangements. These files lack a portion of the clones; in checked studies, under half of the deficit traces to unresolved V genes, and the cause of the others is not known. V, J and clone size are taken as reported in that table, and D and trimming were inferred from the DNA itself. The sample includes around 170,000 clones, with under 90% observed a single time. The ten most abundant clones make up 13% to 15% of the sample.

The chain links TRBV16 with TRBJ1-3; the D gene lacks a confident call. The receptor was derived from a man aged 25-45 years with active or convalescent COVID-19. Source material: peripheral blood. CDR3 loop: CASSPEAPGNTIYF. Here is the DNA: TGTGCCAGCAGCCCCGAGGCTCCTGGAAACACCATATATTTT.